This entry is about one T cell receptor beta chain. As yet, its antigen is unknown. This sample stems from a study of OX40 agonist ivuxolimab in advanced cancers. Overall study: Those enrolled were about 82% male, with a mean age of 60 years and ages from 23 to 79.

Study findings and constraints: CD4+ and CD8+ blood T cells expanded clonally by week 6 at 0.1 to 3.0 mg/kg. The study found that CD8+ T cells averaged more expanded clones than CD4+.

With baseline, cycle 4 day 1, and cycle 7 day 1 as timepoints, blood was sampled. This CDR3 has 13 amino acids. CDR1 and CDR2 from the germline V gene are SGHDT and YYEEEE. The ends were cut back, 4 bases at V and 2 bases at J, with 8 bases in the middle. TCRdb keeps only in-frame clones here, not all; method: immunoSEQ multiplex PCR. The sample gives some 55,000 clones, roughly 73% of which show up once; 2.4% is in the top ten. The chain uses TRBV5-6 and TRBJ2-3; D ambiguous. The TCR sequence derives from an adult with an advanced solid tumor such as melanoma, head and neck, liver or kidney cancer. This sample comprised CD4+ or CD8+ T cells sorted from blood, obtained in a trial of the OX40 agonist ivuxolimab. The CDR3 reads CASSPVATDTQYF. In DNA, the CDR3 is TGTGCCAGCAGCCCGGTGGCCACAGATACGCAGTATTTT.